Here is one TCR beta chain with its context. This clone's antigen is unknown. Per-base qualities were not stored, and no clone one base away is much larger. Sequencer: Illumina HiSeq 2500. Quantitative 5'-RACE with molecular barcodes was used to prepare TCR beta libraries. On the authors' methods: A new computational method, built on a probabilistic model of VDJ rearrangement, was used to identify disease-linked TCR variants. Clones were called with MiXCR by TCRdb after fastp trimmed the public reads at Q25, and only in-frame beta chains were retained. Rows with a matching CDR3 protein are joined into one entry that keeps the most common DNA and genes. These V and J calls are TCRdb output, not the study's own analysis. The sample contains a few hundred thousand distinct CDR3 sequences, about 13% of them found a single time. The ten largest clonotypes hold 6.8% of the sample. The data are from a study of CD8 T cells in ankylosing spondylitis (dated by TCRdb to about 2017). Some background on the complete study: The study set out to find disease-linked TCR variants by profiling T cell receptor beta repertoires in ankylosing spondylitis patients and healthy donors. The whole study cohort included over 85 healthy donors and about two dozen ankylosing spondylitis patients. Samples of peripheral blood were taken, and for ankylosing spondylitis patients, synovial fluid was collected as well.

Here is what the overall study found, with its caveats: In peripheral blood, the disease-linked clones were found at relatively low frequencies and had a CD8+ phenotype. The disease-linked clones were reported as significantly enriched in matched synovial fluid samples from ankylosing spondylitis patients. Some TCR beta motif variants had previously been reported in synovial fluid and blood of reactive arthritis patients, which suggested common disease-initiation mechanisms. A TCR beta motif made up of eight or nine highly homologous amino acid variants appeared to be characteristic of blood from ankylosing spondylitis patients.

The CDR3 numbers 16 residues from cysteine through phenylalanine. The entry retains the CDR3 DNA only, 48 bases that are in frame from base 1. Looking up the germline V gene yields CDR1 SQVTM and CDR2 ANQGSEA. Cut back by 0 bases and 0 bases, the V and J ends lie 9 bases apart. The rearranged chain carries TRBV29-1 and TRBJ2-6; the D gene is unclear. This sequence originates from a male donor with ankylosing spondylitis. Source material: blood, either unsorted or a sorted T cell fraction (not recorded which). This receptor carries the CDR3 CSVEEYEPSGANVLTF. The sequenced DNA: TGCAGCGTTGAAGAGTATGAACCCTCTGGGGCCAACGTCCTGACTTTC.